The T cell receptor (beta chain) under discussion was sequenced for a study of shared clonotypes between healthy human individuals. Study-wide findings and caveats: The study generally estimated greater richness for naive than memory subsets.

The naive CD8 population came from CD45RO-negative cells selected for CCR7, without terminally differentiated effector memory CD45RA+ cells. About this clone itself: Its target is not known.

Clones were sequenced by immunoSEQ multiplex PCR, and TCRdb holds only the in-frame ones, with some missing. The sample holds 1.5 million to 2.5 million clones; approximately 94% are singletons and the top ten take around 1%. Between the trimmed V and J ends, which lost 2 bases and 4 bases, there was a span of 14 bases. Germline V gene lookup returns CDR1 KGHSH and CDR2 LQKENI. The CDR3 consists of 15 residues. Sequenced input: naive CD8+ T cells sorted from blood. The chain has TRBV18 and TRBJ1-1; D gene unclear. The receptor comes from a man younger than 30 in good health. The DNA for the CDR3 is TGTGCCAGCTCACCAAATCCCCTGCGGGGCACTGAAGCTTTCTTT. It codes for CASSPNPLRGTEAFF.